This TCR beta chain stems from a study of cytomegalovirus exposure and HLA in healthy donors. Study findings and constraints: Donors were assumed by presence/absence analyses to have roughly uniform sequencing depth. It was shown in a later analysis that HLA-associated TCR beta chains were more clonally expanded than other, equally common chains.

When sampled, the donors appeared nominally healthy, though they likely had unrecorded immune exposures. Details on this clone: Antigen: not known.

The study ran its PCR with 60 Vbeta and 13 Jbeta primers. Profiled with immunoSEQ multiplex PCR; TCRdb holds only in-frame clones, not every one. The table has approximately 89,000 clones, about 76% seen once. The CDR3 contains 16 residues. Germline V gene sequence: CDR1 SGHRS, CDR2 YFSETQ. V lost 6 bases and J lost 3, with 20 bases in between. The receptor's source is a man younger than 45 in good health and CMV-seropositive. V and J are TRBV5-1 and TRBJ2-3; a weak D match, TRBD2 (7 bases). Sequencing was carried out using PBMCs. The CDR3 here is CASTGGAGGGTDTQYF. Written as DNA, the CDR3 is TGCGCCAGCACGGGGGGCGCCGGTGGAGGGACAGATACGCAGTATTTT. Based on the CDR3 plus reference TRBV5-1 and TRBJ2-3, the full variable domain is KAGVTQTPRYLIKTRGQQVTLSCSPISGHRSVSWYQQTPGQGLQFLFEYFSETQRNKGNFPGRFSGRQFSNSRSEMNVSTLELGDSALYLCASTGGAGGGTDTQYFGPGTRLTVL.